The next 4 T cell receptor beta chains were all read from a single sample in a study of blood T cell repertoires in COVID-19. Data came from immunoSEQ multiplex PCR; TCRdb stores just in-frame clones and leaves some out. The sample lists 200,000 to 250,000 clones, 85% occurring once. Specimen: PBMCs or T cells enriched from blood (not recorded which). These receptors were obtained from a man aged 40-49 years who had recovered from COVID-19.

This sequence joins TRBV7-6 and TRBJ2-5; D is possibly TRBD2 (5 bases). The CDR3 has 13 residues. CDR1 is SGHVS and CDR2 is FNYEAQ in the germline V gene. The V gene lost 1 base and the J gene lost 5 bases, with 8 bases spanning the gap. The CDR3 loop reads CASSLGLAETQYF. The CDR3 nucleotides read TGTGCCAGCAGCTTAGGATTAGCGGAGACCCAGTACTTC.

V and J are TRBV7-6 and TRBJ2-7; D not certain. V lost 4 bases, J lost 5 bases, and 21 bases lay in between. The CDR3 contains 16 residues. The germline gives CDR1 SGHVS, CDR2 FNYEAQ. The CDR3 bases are TGTGCCAGCAGCTCCCCGGCTACGCGGAGCCGACACGAGCAGTACTTC. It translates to CASSSPATRSRHEQYF. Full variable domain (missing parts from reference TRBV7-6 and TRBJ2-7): GAGVSQSPRYKVTKRGQDVALRCDPISGHVSLYWYRQALGQGPEFLTYFNYEAQQDKSGLPNDRFSAERPEGSISTLTIQRTEQRDSAMYRCASSSPATRSRHEQYFGPGTRLTVT.

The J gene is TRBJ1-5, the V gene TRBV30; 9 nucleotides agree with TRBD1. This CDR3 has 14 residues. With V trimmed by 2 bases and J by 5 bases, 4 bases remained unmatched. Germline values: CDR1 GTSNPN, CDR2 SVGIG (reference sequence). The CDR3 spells CAWSWGQGHQPQHF. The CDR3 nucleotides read TGTGCCTGGAGTTGGGGACAGGGACATCAGCCCCAGCATTTT.

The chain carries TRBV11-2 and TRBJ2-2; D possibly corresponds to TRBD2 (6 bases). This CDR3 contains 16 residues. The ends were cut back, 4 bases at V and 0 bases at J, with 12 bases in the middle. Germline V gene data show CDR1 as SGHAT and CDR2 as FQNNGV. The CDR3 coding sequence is TGTGCCAGCAGCTCCCCGACTAGGGCGAACACCGGGGAGCTGTTTTTT. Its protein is CASSSPTRANTGELFF.